The T cell receptor beta chain under discussion was sequenced for a study of OX40 agonist ivuxolimab in advanced cancers. Study details: Every 2 weeks, patients got intravenous ivuxolimab at one of six dose levels (0.01-10 mg/kg).

Trimming removed 2 bases from V and 3 bases from J, with 3 bases in between. Germline assignment: CDR1 SEHNR and CDR2 FQNEAQ (reference sequence). This CDR3 contains 12 residues. The repertoire was sequenced with immunoSEQ multiplex PCR; TCRdb's copy has only in-frame clones and lacks some. This sample has some 19,000 clones; approximately 78% occur once, and the top ten carry 20% to 30%. This clone appeared a single time. The specimen was CD4+ or CD8+ T cells sorted from blood, collected in a trial of the OX40 agonist ivuxolimab. This sequence originates from an adult with an advanced solid tumor such as melanoma, head and neck, liver or kidney cancer. The rearrangement joins TRBV7-9 to TRBJ2-3; D not certain. The CDR3 spells CASSLSTDTQYF. The CDR3 region has the DNA TGTGCCAGCAGCTTATCAACAGATACGCAGTATTTT.